The 5 T cell receptor beta chains reported below all come from one sample, sequenced in a study of PD-1 blockade in classical Hodgkin lymphoma. Produced via immunoSEQ multiplex PCR; TCRdb's table is partial and in-frame only. The sample holds tens of thousands of clones, 80% to 90% seen once. Brentuximab vedotin exposure varied, and every patient relapsed after autologous stem cell transplantation. The sample consisted of peripheral blood mononuclear cells (PBMCs), taken before the second cycle of nivolumab. These receptors were taken from a human donor with classical Hodgkin lymphoma.

V is TRBV28 and J is TRBJ2-3, with 12 positions matching TRBD1. Trimming cost V 6 bases and J 7 bases; bases outside gene matches: 17. Germline V gene data show CDR1 as MDHEN and CDR2 as SYDVKM. The CDR3 is 18 amino acids. The CDR3 DNA reads TGTGCCAGCAGCTATGGGACAGGGGGCGGCGAACAGATTAATACGCAGTATTTT. Translation gives CASSYGTGGGEQINTQYF. Full variable domain (outside the CDR3, taken from reference TRBV28 and TRBJ2-3): DVKVTQSSRYLVKRTGEKVFLECVQDMDHENMFWYRQDPGLGLRLIYFSYDVKMKEKGDIPEGYSVSREKKERFSLILESASTNQTSMYLCASSYGTGGGEQINTQYFGPGTRLTVL.

A single count supports this clone. The J gene is TRBJ1-2, the V gene TRBV7-2; D gene uncertain. The CDR3 spans 15 residues. The germline gives CDR1 SGHTA, CDR2 FQGNSA. Trimming took 1 base from V and 3 from J, leaving 12 bases between them. The CDR3 sequence: CASSLVSTVDYGYTF. CDR3 DNA: TGTGCCAGCAGCTTAGTTTCCACAGTGGACTATGGCTACACCTTC.

The rearrangement joins TRBV28 to TRBJ2-5, with 16 bases fitting TRBD2. The CDR3 is 17 amino acids. Losses at the gene ends were 5 bases for V and 1 base for J; bases not matched to a gene: 4. CDR1 and CDR2 (germline): MDHEN, SYDVKM. In nucleotides, the CDR3 is TGTGCCAGCAGTCCGGGACTAGCGGGGGGGATCCAAGAGACCCAGTACTTC. Translation gives CASSPGLAGGIQETQYF.

The V gene is TRBV11-2, the J gene TRBJ2-1; unclear D gene. Deletions cut 5 bases from V and 4 bases from J, with 21 bases between. The V gene's germline CDR1 is SGHAT and CDR2 FQNNGV. The CDR3 is made up of 17 amino acids. CDR3 sequence: CASSLPYVVPRYNEQFF. Written as DNA, the CDR3 is TGTGCCAGCAGCCTGCCCTACGTGGTACCCCGGTACAATGAGCAGTTCTTC.

The chain combines TRBV5-4 with TRBJ2-1; possible D gene TRBD2, 5 bases. Germline lookup yields CDR1 SGHNT and CDR2 YYREEE (reference sequence). Trimming cost V 0 bases and J 5 bases, with 12 bases left between them. The CDR3 has 15 amino acids. CDR3 sequence: CASSLDGSRDNEQFF. CDR3 coding DNA: TGTGCCAGCAGCTTGGATGGGTCGAGGGACAATGAGCAGTTCTTC.